This passage covers 5 T cell receptor beta chains from one sample sequenced in a study of chemoradiotherapy in HPV16-positive cancers. Some clones are missing from TCRdb's copy, which holds only in-frame ones; the method was immunoSEQ multiplex PCR. Here the sample spans 2,500 to 3,500 clones, approximately 80% being singletons. The sample was acquired from a patient who underwent chemoradiotherapy. Receptor source: a human donor with HPV-associated anogenital cancer.

V is TRBV19 and J is TRBJ2-2; a weak D match, TRBD1 (6 bases). In germline, CDR1 is LNHDA, CDR2 SQIVND (reference sequence). Trimming cost V 5 bases and J 3 bases, with 10 bases left between them. This CDR3 contains 14 residues. The CDR3 DNA reads as TGTGCCAGTAGTCAGGGGAAGTACACCGGGGAGCTGTTTTTT. Its translation: CASSQGKYTGELFF.

This chain's CDR3 is CAWSRVSASGNTIYF. CDR3 bases: TGTGCCTGGAGTAGAGTATCAGCTAGTGGAAACACCATATATTTT. The chain uses TRBV30 and TRBJ1-3; D is unresolved. The V and J ends lost 2 bases and 3 bases respectively, with 14 bases between them. CDR3 length: 15 amino acids. Per germline, CDR1 GTSNPN and CDR2 SVGIG (reference sequence).

The chain uses TRBV9 and TRBJ1-1; D call uncertain. The ends were cut back, 2 bases at V and 0 bases at J, with 11 bases in the middle. There are 15 residues in the CDR3. CDR1 and CDR2 (germline): SGDLS, YYNGEE. Here the CDR3 DNA reads TGTGCCAGCAGCGTCGGGTCCATGCTGAACACTGAAGCTTTCTTT. Protein sequence: CASSVGSMLNTEAFF.

The rearrangement joins TRBV28 to TRBJ2-7, with TRBD2 identical over 7 bases. Germline CDR1 is MDHEN and CDR2 is SYDVKM. V was pared by 6 bases and J by 7 bases, with 15 bases of the junction left unmatched. This CDR3 spans 15 amino acids. The CDR3 DNA reads TGTGCCAGCAGCCCGCGGAGGGGAGGGGTAGGGGAGCAGTACTTC. Protein: CASSPRRGGVGEQYF.

V gene TRBV11-3 combines with J gene TRBJ2-1; possible D gene TRBD2, 5 bases. Germline V gene lookup returns CDR1 SGHNT and CDR2 YENEEA. The germline V and J ends were trimmed by 6 bases and 6 bases, with 18 bases remaining between them. The CDR3 loop spans 15 amino acids. The CDR3 DNA reads as TGTGCCAGCAGTAATAGGAGGACCGCCTCCAATGAGCAGTTCTTC. Translated: CASSNRRTASNEQFF.